This TCR beta chain comes out of a study of spatial heterogeneity in lung cancer. This clonotype turned up a few times. From the 5' RACE reads, TCRdb called clonotypes with MiXCR, one entry per CDR3 protein. Here the sample spans 45,000 or so distinct CDR3 sequences, 6.5% to 8% being singletons. Time point of the sample: sample taken at primary tumor resection. Unsorted tumor, nontumor lung tissue or cryopreserved PBMC supplied the whole RNA. Sample: PBMCs, taken at surgery. This sequence originates from a female donor with early-stage non-small cell lung cancer.

CDR3 nucleotides: TGCGCCAGCAGCTTATTTCCCAGGGGGCGCCTGTACCAAGAGACCCAGTACTTC. This gives the protein CASSLFPRGRLYQETQYF. V usage is TRBV5-1 and J usage is TRBJ2-5, with 8 positions matching TRBD1. This CDR3 comprises 18 residues. CDR1 and CDR2 (germline): SGHRS, YFSETQ. V was pared by 2 bases and J by 0 bases, with 12 bases of the junction left unmatched.